A selection of T cell receptor beta chains follows, all from one sample in a study of regulatory T cells in long-lasting Graves disease. TCRdb called the multiplex PCR reads again in MiXCR, with one record for every CDR3 protein. The data hold 250,000 to 300,000 distinct CDR3 sequences, with under 25% observed a single time. This specimen consisted of peripheral blood mononuclear cells (PBMCs), obtained when the disease was refractory, from a patient treated with antithyroid drugs. These receptor sequences come from a female donor with Graves disease. Both conserved end residues are part of each CDR3. Fields, in order: V gene, clone size, J gene, D gene, CDR3 protein, CDR3 DNA. D genes are given only for firm matches. A row's size may be missing; if present it is once, few, many or a size class.

V gene: TRBV4-3
clone size: few
J gene: TRBJ1-2
D gene: -
CDR3 protein: CASSQDGPQDTYGYTF
CDR3 DNA: TGCGCCAGCAGCCAAGACGGGCCGCAGGACACCTATGGCTACACCTTC

V gene: TRBV28
clone size: many
J gene: TRBJ1-5
D gene: -
CDR3 protein: CASSLGHRGQPQHF
CDR3 DNA: TGTGCCAGCAGTTTGGGTCACCGGGGTCAGCCCCAGCATTTT

V gene: TRBV28
clone size: few
J gene: TRBJ1-3
D gene: -
CDR3 protein: CASSLRQIAPSGNTIYF
CDR3 DNA: TGTGCCAGCAGTTTGCGACAGATAGCACCCTCTGGAAACACCATATATTTT

V gene: TRBV28
clone size: -
J gene: TRBJ1-2
D gene: -
CDR3 protein: CASSPPGRSYGYTF
CDR3 DNA: TGTGCCAGCAGCCCACCGGGACGGTCCTATGGCTACACCTTC

V gene: TRBV19
clone size: -
J gene: TRBJ1-4
D gene: -
CDR3 protein: CASTNPTGTANEELFF
CDR3 DNA: TGTGCCAGTACCAACCCTACAGGGACGGCTAATGAAGAACTGTTTTTT

V gene: TRBV7-9
clone size: -
J gene: TRBJ2-3
D gene: -
CDR3 protein: CASSLAPGLSTDTQYF
CDR3 DNA: TGTGCCAGCAGCTTAGCCCCGGGTCTCAGCACAGATACGCAGTATTTT

V gene: TRBV5-1
clone size: few
J gene: TRBJ2-1
D gene: -
CDR3 protein: CASSLLNGVGYEQFF
CDR3 DNA: TGCGCCAGCAGCTTACTTAACGGAGTGGGCTATGAGCAGTTCTTC

V gene: TRBV7-9
clone size: -
J gene: TRBJ1-2
D gene: -
CDR3 protein: CASSLSITESYGYAF
CDR3 DNA: TGTGCCAGCAGCTTAAGCATTACAGAGAGCTATGGCTACGCCTTC

V gene: TRBV2
clone size: many
J gene: TRBJ1-2
D gene: -
CDR3 protein: CASREGPSYTF
CDR3 DNA: TGTGCCAGCAGGGAAGGTCCTTCCTACACCTTC

V gene: TRBV7-2
clone size: many
J gene: TRBJ2-7
D gene: TRBD2
CDR3 protein: CASSWGGVQEEQYF
CDR3 DNA: TGTGCCAGCAGCTGGGGGGGAGTACAAGAAGAGCAGTACTTC

V gene: TRBV9
clone size: few
J gene: TRBJ2-7
D gene: -
CDR3 protein: CASLGRAVYEQYF
CDR3 DNA: TGTGCGAGTCTGGGCAGGGCGGTTTACGAGCAGTACTTC

V gene: TRBV6-5
clone size: many
J gene: TRBJ1-5
D gene: TRBD1
CDR3 protein: CASSYNFWTGEDQPQHF
CDR3 DNA: TGTGCCAGCAGTTACAATTTTTGGACAGGCGAAGATCAGCCCCAGCATTTT

V gene: TRBV6-1
clone size: few
J gene: TRBJ2-7
D gene: -
CDR3 protein: CASYQGSEQYF
CDR3 DNA: TGTGCCAGCTATCAGGGCTCCGAGCAGTACTTC

V gene: TRBV24-1
clone size: many
J gene: TRBJ2-7
D gene: TRBD1
CDR3 protein: CANKPGQGTCEQYF
CDR3 DNA: TGTGCCAACAAGCCGGGACAGGGGACCTGTGAGCAGTACTTC

V gene: TRBV7-9
clone size: -
J gene: TRBJ1-2
D gene: -
CDR3 protein: CASSLQGNFGYTF
CDR3 DNA: TGTGCCAGCAGCCTACAGGGTAACTTTGGCTACACCTTC

V gene: TRBV7-6
clone size: many
J gene: TRBJ2-7
D gene: -
CDR3 protein: CASSASWGAYEQYF
CDR3 DNA: TGTGCCAGCAGCGCTAGCTGGGGGGCCTACGAGCAGTACTTC

V gene: TRBV9
clone size: few
J gene: TRBJ2-1
D gene: TRBD2
CDR3 protein: CASSSRLAGAYNEQFF
CDR3 DNA: TGTGCCAGCAGCTCCAGACTAGCGGGCGCATACAATGAGCAGTTCTTC

V gene: TRBV6-1
clone size: many
J gene: TRBJ1-2
D gene: -
CDR3 protein: CASSLQTAGYGYTF
CDR3 DNA: TGTGCCAGCAGCCTACAGACCGCCGGGTATGGCTACACCTTC

V gene: TRBV28
clone size: few
J gene: TRBJ2-5
D gene: TRBD1
CDR3 protein: CASGTGTETQYF
CDR3 DNA: TGTGCCAGCGGGACAGGGACAGAGACCCAGTACTTC

V gene: TRBV6-5
clone size: few
J gene: TRBJ2-7
D gene: TRBD2
CDR3 protein: CASSYLAGTRGYEQYF
CDR3 DNA: TGTGCCAGCAGTTATTTAGCCGGGACTAGGGGGTACGAGCAGTACTTC

V gene: TRBV18
clone size: few
J gene: TRBJ1-1
D gene: -
CDR3 protein: CASSPSDGIYEAFF
CDR3 DNA: TGTGCCAGCTCACCATCTGACGGGATATATGAAGCTTTCTTT

V gene: TRBV15
clone size: many
J gene: TRBJ1-2
D gene: TRBD1
CDR3 protein: CATSRPSTGRPNYGYTF
CDR3 DNA: TGTGCCACCAGCAGACCATCGACAGGGCGTCCTAACTATGGCTACACCTTC